This T cell receptor (beta chain) was observed in a study of early T cells in non-severe SARS-CoV-2 infection. The CDR3 extends over 15 amino acids. Trimming left V 1 base short and J 2 bases short, with 10 bases between. Germline-derived CDR1 and CDR2 are SEHNR and FQNEAQ (reference sequence). The TCR library protocol attached unique molecular identifiers to the individual cDNA molecules. TCRdb reanalysed the 5' RACE reads using MiXCR and keeps one entry per CDR3 protein. The repertoire holds about 60,000 distinct CDR3 sequences, 8% to 10% seen once, with about 1.2% in the top ten. This clonotype was detected only a few times.

The clonotype was recovered from an adult who was a healthcare worker with PCR-confirmed SARS-CoV-2 infection or an uninfected control (not recorded which). Material for sequencing was whole blood. The chain is built from TRBV7-9 and TRBJ2-3; D is undetermined. This chain's CDR3 is CASSLDSRTTDTQYF. The CDR3 DNA reads as TGTGCCAGCAGCTTAGACAGTAGGACCACAGATACGCAGTATTTT.